This T cell receptor beta chain was sequenced for a study of blood T cell repertoires in COVID-19. On the study more broadly: Samples of COVID-19 (acute and convalescent) were obtained from the United States, Italy and Spain. PBMCs, B-cell-depleted T cells, or T cells provided the cDNA or gDNA that made up the material.

How the authors handled the data: Scientists estimated how many nucleated cells there were by amplifying reference gene primers. The table came from immunoSEQ multiplex PCR; TCRdb's copy has only in-frame clones and leaves some out. That table is the source of V, J and clone size, and D and trimming were worked out from the DNA. The sample has tens of thousands of clones; 85% to 90% are singletons. V gave up 0 bases and J gave up 1 base; unmatched junction bases: 9. Germline CDR1 is SEHNR and CDR2 is FQNEAQ (reference sequence). The CDR3 has 18 amino acids. The sample comprised peripheral blood. The J gene is TRBJ2-3, the V gene TRBV7-9; 8 nucleotides match TRBD2. This clonotype was sampled from a human donor in a cohort sampled during active COVID-19. CDR3 sequence: CASSLAVELAGRTDTQYF. The CDR3 region has the DNA TGTGCCAGCAGCTTAGCGGTGGAGTTAGCGGGGCGCACAGATACGCAGTATTTT.